A selection of T cell receptor beta chains follows, all from one sample in a study of Graves' ophthalmopathy and Graves' hyperthyroidism. MiXCR, applied by TCRdb to the multiplex PCR reads, yields one record per CDR3 protein. Of under 350,000 distinct CDR3 sequences detected, under 20% appear once; the ten largest clones hold roughly an eighth. The specimen sequenced was peripheral blood. Every receptor here comes from an adult man with Graves' ophthalmopathy. CDR3s include the opening cysteine and the closing phenylalanine or tryptophan. A D gene is named only where the DNA matches it firmly. Only some rows state a clone size, as once, few, many or a class for expanded clones.

V gene	J gene	D gene	clone size	CDR3 protein
TRBV4-1	TRBJ1-1	TRBD1	many	CASSRDRYSSEAFF
TRBV12-3/TRBV12-4	TRBJ2-6	TRBD1	many	CASSLLQGSNVLTF
TRBV15	TRBJ2-7	.	once	CATSRDPGLLEQYF
TRBV15	TRBJ1-2	.	.	CATSRGGTPANYGYTF
TRBV20-1	TRBJ1-3	TRBD1	many	CSATGGSGNTIYF
TRBV29-1	TRBJ2-5	TRBD1	.	CSVGDRAETQYF
TRBV7-8	TRBJ2-5	TRBD1	many	CASSFWRTGGPQETQYF
TRBV20-1	TRBJ2-7	.	once	CSARAPIQGPSYEQYF
TRBV6-1	TRBJ2-7	TRBD1	few	CASRWDRVSYEQYF
TRBV12-5	TRBJ2-5	.	.	CASGPLVEGGPETQYF
TRBV5-6	TRBJ2-7	.	many	CASRGRDEYEQYF
TRBV3-1	TRBJ1-1	TRBD1	many	CASSQLGQRNTEAFF
TRBV12-3/TRBV12-4	TRBJ2-5	TRBD2	.	CASSLRASGREETQYF
TRBV7-2	TRBJ2-2	TRBD1	many	CASSKQGITGELFF
TRBV6-5	TRBJ2-7	TRBD2	many	CASSRTGGGEAYEQYF
TRBV5-1	TRBJ2-7	TRBD2	.	CASSLAASGISYEQYF
TRBV2	TRBJ1-1	.	many	CASSEDTGMNTEAFF
TRBV28	TRBJ2-7	TRBD2	many	CASSRVLTSAVGEQYF
TRBV6-1	TRBJ2-5	.	.	CASRATGGGETQYF
TRBV6-1	TRBJ2-7	.	.	CASSALGSYEQYF
TRBV12-3/TRBV12-4	TRBJ2-7	TRBD1	.	CASNHDMRGTAYEQYF
TRBV6-1	TRBJ2-7	TRBD2	.	CASSTSGVGGYEQYF
TRBV27	TRBJ1-1	.	few	CASSLLRKTVNTEAYF
TRBV28	TRBJ2-2	.	many	CASRGRGGNTGELFF
TRBV11-2	TRBJ2-7	.	.	CASSLGLPEQYF
TRBV4-2	TRBJ1-1	.	many	CASSQVGQGLWRAFF
TRBV5-4	TRBJ1-1	.	.	CASSVTGLTEAFF
TRBV12-3/TRBV12-4	TRBJ2-7	.	.	CASKRQGGGHEQYF
TRBV6-5	TRBJ1-2	.	many	CASSYSGSGGYGYTF
TRBV12-3/TRBV12-4	TRBJ2-7	TRBD1	many	CASRGRTGQYF
TRBV7-8	TRBJ2-7	TRBD1	many	CASSRDRVNGEQYF
TRBV6-2/TRBV6-3	TRBJ1-1	.	many	CASSYGTTEAFF
TRBV6-2/TRBV6-3	TRBJ2-7	TRBD1	many	CASSYNNYRGYEQYF
TRBV7-2	TRBJ2-2	TRBD2	few	CASSLSGGEGTGELFF
TRBV28	TRBJ2-6	.	many	CASSRYSGANVLTF
TRBV5-1	TRBJ2-7	TRBD1	many	CASSTRQGATGEQYF
TRBV5-4	TRBJ1-2	.	many	CASSLPGIYGYTF
TRBV6-1	TRBJ1-1	.	many	CASSQGRRGLSFF
TRBV27	TRBJ2-2	.	few	CASSLTRDTGELFF
TRBV30	TRBJ1-2	TRBD1	many	CAWSAQGGRGVYGYTF
TRBV28	TRBJ2-7	TRBD1	.	CASSPRTGRYYEQYF
TRBV7-2	TRBJ2-7	TRBD1	many	CASSLAGDSFYEQYF
TRBV7-2	TRBJ2-2	.	many	CASSLAPRRLGPGELFF
TRBV7-8	TRBJ2-7	TRBD1	many	CASSLRGQGNSYEQYF
TRBV28	TRBJ2-7	.	.	CASSTGLWEQYF
TRBV20-1	TRBJ2-7	.	many	CSARDPGYEQYF
TRBV6-5	TRBJ1-1	.	many	CASSYPGGERRNTEAFF
TRBV7-8	TRBJ2-7	.	many	CASSLQDSFSEQYF
TRBV7-2	TRBJ1-1	.	once	CASSLARWNTEAFF
TRBV12-3/TRBV12-4	TRBJ2-2	.	.	CASDRAGSTGELFF